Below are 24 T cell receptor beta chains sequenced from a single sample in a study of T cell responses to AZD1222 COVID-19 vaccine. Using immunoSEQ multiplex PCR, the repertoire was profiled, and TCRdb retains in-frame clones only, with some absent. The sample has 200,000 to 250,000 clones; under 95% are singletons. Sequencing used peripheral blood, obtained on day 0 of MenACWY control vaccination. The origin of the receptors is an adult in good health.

The CDR3 nucleotides read TGCGCCAGCAGCTTGGAGGGAAACATTCAGTACTTC. Protein: CASSLEGNIQYF. The chain couples TRBV5-1 to TRBJ2-4; D not resolved. Germline CDR1 is SGHRS and CDR2 is YFSETQ. The CDR3 runs to 12 residues. The V end lost 0 bases, the J end lost 6 bases, and 4 bases lay between the germline ends.

The CDR3 is CASSESATLQETQYF. CDR3 sequence (DNA): TGCGCCAGCAGTGAGTCGGCCACTTTGCAAGAGACCCAGTACTTC. This chain links TRBV10-1 with TRBJ2-5; D not certain. There are 15 residues in the CDR3. V lost 0 bases and J lost 2, with 10 bases in between. Germline CDR1 is WNHNN and CDR2 is SYGVQD (reference sequence).

CDR3 sequence: CASRIPGNQPQHF. The CDR3 DNA follows: TGTGCCAGCCGTATCCCCGGGAATCAGCCCCAGCATTTT. This chain links TRBV28 with TRBJ1-5, with no clear D. The CDR3 consists of 13 residues. The ends were cut back, 8 bases at V and 4 bases at J, with 12 bases in the middle. Germline-derived CDR1 and CDR2 are MDHEN and SYDVKM.

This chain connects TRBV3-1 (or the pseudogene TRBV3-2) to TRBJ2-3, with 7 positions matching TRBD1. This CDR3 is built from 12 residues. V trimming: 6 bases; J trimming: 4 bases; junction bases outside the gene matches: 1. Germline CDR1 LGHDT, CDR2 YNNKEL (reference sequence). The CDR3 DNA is TGTGCCAGCAGAGGGGGCTCAGATACGCAGTATTTT. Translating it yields CASRGGSDTQYF.

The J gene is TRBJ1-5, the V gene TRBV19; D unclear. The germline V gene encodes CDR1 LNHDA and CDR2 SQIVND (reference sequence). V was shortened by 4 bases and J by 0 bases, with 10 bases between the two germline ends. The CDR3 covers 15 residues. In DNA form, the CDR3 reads TGTGCCAGTAGTACCACGTGGGCTAGCAATCAGCCCCAGCATTTT. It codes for CASSTTWASNQPQHF.

CDR3 sequence reads: CSVAPGRGYGYTF. In DNA form, the CDR3 reads TGCAGCGTTGCGCCGGGACGGGGCTATGGCTACACCTTC. This chain connects TRBV29-1 to TRBJ1-2; the D gene is possibly TRBD1 (5 bases). CDR1 and CDR2 (germline): SQVTM, ANQGSEA. Trimming cost V 4 bases and J 4 bases, with 13 bases left between them. The CDR3 spans 13 residues.

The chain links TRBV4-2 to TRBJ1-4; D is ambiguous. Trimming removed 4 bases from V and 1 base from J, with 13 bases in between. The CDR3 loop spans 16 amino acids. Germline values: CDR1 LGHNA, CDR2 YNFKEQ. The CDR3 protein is CASSRLNKKTNEKLFF. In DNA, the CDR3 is TGTGCCAGCAGCCGGTTAAACAAGAAAACTAATGAAAAACTGTTTTTT.

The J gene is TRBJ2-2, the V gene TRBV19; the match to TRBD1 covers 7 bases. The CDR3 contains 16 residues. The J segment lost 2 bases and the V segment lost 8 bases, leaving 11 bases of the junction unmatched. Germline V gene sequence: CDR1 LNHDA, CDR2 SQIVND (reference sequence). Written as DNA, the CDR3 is TGTGCCAGTTCTGAGACAGGGACGCGAAACACCGGGGAGCTGTTTTTT. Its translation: CASSETGTRNTGELFF.

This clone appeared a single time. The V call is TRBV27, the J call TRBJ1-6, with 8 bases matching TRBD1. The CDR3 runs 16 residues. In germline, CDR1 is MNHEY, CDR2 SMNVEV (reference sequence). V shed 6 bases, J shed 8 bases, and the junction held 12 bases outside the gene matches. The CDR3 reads CASRNTGGGTYSPLHF. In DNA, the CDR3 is TGTGCCAGCAGGAACACAGGGGGGGGTACGTATTCACCCCTCCACTTT.

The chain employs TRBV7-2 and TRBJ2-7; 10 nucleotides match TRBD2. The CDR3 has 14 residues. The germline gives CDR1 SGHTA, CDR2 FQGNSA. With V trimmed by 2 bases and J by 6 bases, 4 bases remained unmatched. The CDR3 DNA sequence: TGTGCCAGCAGCTTACAGCGGGGGGGCTTCGAGCAGTACTTC. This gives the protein CASSLQRGGFEQYF.

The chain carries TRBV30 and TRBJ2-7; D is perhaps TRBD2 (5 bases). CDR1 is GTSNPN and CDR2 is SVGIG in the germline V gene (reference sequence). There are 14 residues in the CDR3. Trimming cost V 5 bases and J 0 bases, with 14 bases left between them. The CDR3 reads CAWGGGLSSYEQYF. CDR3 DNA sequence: TGTGCCTGGGGTGGCGGGCTGAGCTCCTACGAGCAGTACTTC.

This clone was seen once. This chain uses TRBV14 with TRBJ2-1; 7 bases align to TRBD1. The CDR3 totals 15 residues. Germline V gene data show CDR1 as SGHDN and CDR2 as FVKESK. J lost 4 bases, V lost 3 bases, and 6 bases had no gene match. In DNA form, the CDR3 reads TGTGCCAGCAGCCACGGGGACAGTAGATACAATGAGCAGTTCTTC. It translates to CASSHGDSRYNEQFF.

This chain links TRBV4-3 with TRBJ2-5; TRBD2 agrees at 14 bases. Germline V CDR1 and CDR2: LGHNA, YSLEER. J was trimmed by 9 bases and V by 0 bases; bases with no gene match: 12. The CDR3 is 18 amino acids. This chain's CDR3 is CASSQDPPLGTSGGAQYF. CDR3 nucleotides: TGCGCCAGCAGCCAAGATCCCCCTCTGGGGACTAGCGGGGGTGCCCAGTACTTC.

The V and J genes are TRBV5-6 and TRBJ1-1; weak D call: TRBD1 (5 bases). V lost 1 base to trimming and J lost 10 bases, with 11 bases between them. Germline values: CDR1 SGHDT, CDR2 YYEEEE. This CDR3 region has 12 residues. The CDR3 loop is CASSLMGVRAFF. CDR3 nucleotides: TGTGCCAGCAGCTTGATGGGGGTCCGAGCTTTCTTT.

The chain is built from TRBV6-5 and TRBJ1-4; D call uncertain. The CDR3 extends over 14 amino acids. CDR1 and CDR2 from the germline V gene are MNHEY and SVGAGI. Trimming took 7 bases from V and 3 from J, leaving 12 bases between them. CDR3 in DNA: TGTGCCAGCACTACGGGTAAACCTAATGAAAAACTGTTTTTT. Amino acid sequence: CASTTGKPNEKLFF.

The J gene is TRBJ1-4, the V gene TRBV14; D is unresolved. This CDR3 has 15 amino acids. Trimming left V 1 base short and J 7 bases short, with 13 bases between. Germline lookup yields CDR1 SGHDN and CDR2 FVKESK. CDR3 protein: CASSQARAIFEKLFF. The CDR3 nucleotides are TGTGCCAGCAGCCAAGCTCGTGCGATTTTTGAAAAACTGTTTTTT.

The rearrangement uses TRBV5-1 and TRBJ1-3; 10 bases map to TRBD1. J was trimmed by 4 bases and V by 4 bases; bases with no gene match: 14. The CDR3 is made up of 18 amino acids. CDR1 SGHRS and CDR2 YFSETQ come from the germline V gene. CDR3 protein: CASSRTGTGEASGNTIYF. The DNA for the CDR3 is TGCGCCAGCAGCCGCACCGGGACAGGGGAAGCGAGCGGAAACACCATATATTTT.

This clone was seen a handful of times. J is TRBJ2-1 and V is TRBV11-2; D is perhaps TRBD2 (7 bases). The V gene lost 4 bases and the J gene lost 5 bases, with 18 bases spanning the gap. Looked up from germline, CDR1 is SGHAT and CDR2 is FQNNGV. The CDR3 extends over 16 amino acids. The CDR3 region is CASSSSWGGPDNEQFF. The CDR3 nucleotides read TGTGCCAGCAGCTCGTCTTGGGGGGGGCCGGACAATGAGCAGTTCTTC.

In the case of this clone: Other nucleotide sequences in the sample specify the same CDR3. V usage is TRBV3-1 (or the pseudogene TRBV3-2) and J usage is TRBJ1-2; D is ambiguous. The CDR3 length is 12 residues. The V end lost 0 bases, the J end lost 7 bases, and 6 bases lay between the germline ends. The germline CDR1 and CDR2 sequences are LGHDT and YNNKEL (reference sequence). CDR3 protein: CASSQDTRGYTF. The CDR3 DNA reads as TGTGCCAGCAGCCAAGATACCCGTGGCTACACCTTC.

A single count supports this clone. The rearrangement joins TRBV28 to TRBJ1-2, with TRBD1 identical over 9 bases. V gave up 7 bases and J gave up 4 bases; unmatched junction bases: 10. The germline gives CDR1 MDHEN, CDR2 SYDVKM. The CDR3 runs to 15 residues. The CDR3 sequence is CASMPATGGFYGYTF. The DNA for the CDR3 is TGTGCCAGCATGCCCGCCACAGGGGGCTTCTATGGCTACACCTTC.

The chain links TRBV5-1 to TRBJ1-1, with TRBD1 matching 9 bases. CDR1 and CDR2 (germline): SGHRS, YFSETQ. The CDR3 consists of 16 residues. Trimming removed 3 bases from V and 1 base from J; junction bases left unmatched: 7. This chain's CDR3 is CASSWTGVPSNTEAFF. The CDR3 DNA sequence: TGCGCCAGCAGCTGGACAGGGGTCCCTTCGAACACTGAAGCTTTCTTT.

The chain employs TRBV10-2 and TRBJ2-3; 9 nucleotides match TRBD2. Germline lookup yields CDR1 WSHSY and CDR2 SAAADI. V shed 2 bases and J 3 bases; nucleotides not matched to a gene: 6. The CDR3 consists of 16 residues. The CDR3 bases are TGCGCCAGCAGTGAGATTGGCCTAGCGGGGACAGATACGCAGTATTTT. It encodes CASSEIGLAGTDTQYF.

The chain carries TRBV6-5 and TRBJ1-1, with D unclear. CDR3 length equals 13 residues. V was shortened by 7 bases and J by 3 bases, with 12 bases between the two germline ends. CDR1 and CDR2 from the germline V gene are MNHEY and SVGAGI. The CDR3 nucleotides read TGTGCCAGCATTTTAGTCCGGCACACTGAAGCTTTCTTT. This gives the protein CASILVRHTEAFF.

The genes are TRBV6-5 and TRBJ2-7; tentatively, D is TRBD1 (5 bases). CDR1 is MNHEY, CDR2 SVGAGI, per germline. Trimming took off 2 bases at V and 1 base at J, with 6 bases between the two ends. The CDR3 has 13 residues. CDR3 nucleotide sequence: TGTGCCAGCAGTTACAGGGGATCCTACGAGCAGTACTTC. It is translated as CASSYRGSYEQYF.